This entry describes one TCR beta chain. The data derive from a study of glioma-infiltrating T cells after dendritic cell vaccination. V was trimmed by 3 bases and J by 5 bases, leaving 5 bases between them. CDR1 is SEHNR, CDR2 FQNEAQ, per germline (reference sequence). CDR3 length: 12 residues. Clones were sequenced by immunoSEQ multiplex PCR, and TCRdb holds only the in-frame ones, with some missing. The sample yields about 82,000 clones, roughly 90% seen once. Fresh-frozen tumor tissue and more than two years of survival data were available for all. Sequencing used blood, obtained before dendritic cell vaccination. This receptor was taken from a human donor with glioblastoma. The rearrangement uses TRBV7-9 and TRBJ1-5; a weak D match, TRBD1 (5 bases). The CDR3 DNA sequence: TGTGCCAGCAGCTTCAGGGATCAGCCCCAGCATTTT. Its translation is CASSFRDQPQHF.